This is a list of T cell receptor beta chains from one sample in a study of T cell responses to AZD1222 COVID-19 vaccine. The method was immunoSEQ multiplex PCR; TCRdb's version includes in-frame clones alone and lacks a portion of them. The data contain more than 100,000 clones, roughly 85% of them singletons. Sequenced material: peripheral blood, taken 28 days after the second dose of the MenACWY control vaccine. The receptor set was obtained from an adult who received the MenACWY meningococcal vaccine as a control. CDR3s include the opening cysteine and the closing phenylalanine or tryptophan. The D gene is left open where the match is weak. Clone sizes are given selectively: once, few, many, or a class where the clone is expanded.

D: -
length: 13
V: TRBV19
size: -
J: TRBJ1-2
DNA: TGTGCCAGTAGTAGGGGCATTACGTATGGCTACACCTTC
CDR3: CASSRGITYGYTF

D: -
length: 16
V: TRBV28
size: -
J: TRBJ1-4
DNA: TGTGCCAGCAGTTTAATAGGGGTTCCAACTAATGAAAAACTGTTTTTT
CDR3: CASSLIGVPTNEKLFF

D: -
length: 15
V: TRBV15
size: -
J: TRBJ1-1
DNA: TGTGCCACCAGTCGTCCCGGCCAGGGTGGTACTGAAGCTTTCTTT
CDR3: CATSRPGQGGTEAFF

D: TRBD1
length: 15
V: TRBV5-1
size: -
J: TRBJ1-2
DNA: TGCGCCAGCAGCTTGGGGGACAGGGACCACTATGGCTACACCTTC
CDR3: CASSLGDRDHYGYTF

D: -
length: 13
V: TRBV12-3/TRBV12-4
size: -
J: TRBJ1-1
DNA: TGTGCCAGCAGTTTGAGGGGTTCATTTGAAGCTTTCTTT
CDR3: CASSLRGSFEAFF

D: TRBD1
length: 17
V: TRBV9
size: -
J: TRBJ1-2
DNA: TGTGCCAGCAGCGCAACGGGTAACAGGGGGCGCGACTCTGGCTACACCTTC
CDR3: CASSATGNRGRDSGYTF

D: -
length: 16
V: TRBV11-2
size: -
J: TRBJ2-7
DNA: TGTGCCAGCAGCTTAGATCGTTCAAGGAGCTCCTACGAGCAGTACTTC
CDR3: CASSLDRSRSSYEQYF

D: TRBD1
length: 17
V: TRBV5-6
size: -
J: TRBJ1-6
DNA: TGTGCCAGCAGCCCGTCCCGGGACAGGGTTTGGGGTTCACCCCTCCACTTT
CDR3: CASSPSRDRVWGSPLHF

D: -
length: 15
V: TRBV19
size: few
J: TRBJ1-2
DNA: TGTGCCAGTTATACTTTGACAGGCGAGACCTATGGCTACACCTTC
CDR3: CASYTLTGETYGYTF

D: -
length: 16
V: TRBV6-1
size: -
J: TRBJ1-5
DNA: TGTGCCAGCAGTGCCTTACAGGGCCTCGGCAATCAGCCCCAGCATTTT
CDR3: CASSALQGLGNQPQHF

D: -
length: 14
V: TRBV6-5
size: -
J: TRBJ1-2
DNA: TGTGCCAGCAGTCCAAACGCGGGGCCATATGGCTACACCTTC
CDR3: CASSPNAGPYGYTF

D: TRBD2
length: 14
V: TRBV29-1
size: -
J: TRBJ2-7
DNA: TGCAGCGTATCTAGCGGGACGGGTCCCTACGAGCAGTACTTC
CDR3: CSVSSGTGPYEQYF

D: -
length: 12
V: TRBV2
size: -
J: TRBJ1-1
DNA: TGTGCCAGCAGTGAACCAGGGTCTGAAGCTTTCTTT
CDR3: CASSEPGSEAFF

D: -
length: 15
V: TRBV5-8
size: few
J: TRBJ1-6
DNA: TGTGCCAGCAGCTGGGGGGGACTGACAAATTCACCCCTCCACTTT
CDR3: CASSWGGLTNSPLHF

D: -
length: 14
V: TRBV5-5
size: -
J: TRBJ1-2
DNA: TGTGCCAGCAGCTTGTTGGCAGAGAACTATGGCTACACCTTC
CDR3: CASSLLAENYGYTF

D: -
length: 12
V: TRBV24-1
size: -
J: TRBJ1-2
DNA: TGTGCCACCAGTGATTTTCTTGGTGGCTACACCTTC
CDR3: CATSDFLGGYTF

D: TRBD1
length: 16
V: TRBV7-9
size: -
J: TRBJ1-6
DNA: TGTGCCAGCAGCTTTGGGGACAGAGGGCGGAATTCACCCCTCCACTTT
CDR3: CASSFGDRGRNSPLHF

D: -
length: 16
V: TRBV18
size: -
J: TRBJ1-1
DNA: TGTGCCAGCTCACCTCTTCGACAGGACATGAACACTGAAGCTTTCTTT
CDR3: CASSPLRQDMNTEAFF

D: -
length: 12
V: TRBV24-1
size: -
J: TRBJ1-2
DNA: TGTGCCACCAGTGTTCTTAACTATGGCTACACCTTC
CDR3: CATSVLNYGYTF

D: -
length: 15
V: TRBV10-3
size: once
J: TRBJ2-7
DNA: TGTGCCATCAGTGAAGAGGGGCGCAAATCCTACGAGCAGTACTTC
CDR3: CAISEEGRKSYEQYF

D: -
length: 24
V: TRBV23-1
size: -
J: TRBJ2-3
DNA: TGCGCCAGCAGTCAATCCCGGTGTAGGGGCCCCACGGGTGTATCGTTAACCAGCACAGATACGCAGTATTTT
CDR3: CASSQSRCRGPTGVSLTSTDTQYF

D: -
length: 14
V: TRBV5-5
size: few
J: TRBJ1-2
DNA: TGTGCCAGCAGCTTGTATCGTGAGAACTATGGCTACACCTTC
CDR3: CASSLYRENYGYTF

D: -
length: 16
V: TRBV3-1/TRBV3-2
size: -
J: TRBJ2-3
DNA: TGTGCCAGCAGCCAAGCGGCCGCAACTAGCACAGATACGCAGTATTTT
CDR3: CASSQAAATSTDTQYF

D: -
length: 17
V: TRBV11-3
size: -
J: TRBJ1-1
DNA: TGTGCCAGCAGCTTACCCTATTCAGGGGCCGGGGACACTGAAGCTTTCTTT
CDR3: CASSLPYSGAGDTEAFF